This T cell receptor beta chain was profiled in a study of cytomegalovirus exposure and HLA in healthy donors. As to this clone: The antigen is undetermined.

The study, taken as a whole, reports: Presence/absence analysis assumed near-uniform sequencing depth across donors. The study designated over 150 TCR beta chains cytomegalovirus-associated. Most TCR sequences showed up rarely, but some public TCRs showed up in many donors.

V lost 9 bases and J 11 bases, leaving 16 bases between the germline ends. The germline V gene has CDR1 SNHLY and CDR2 FYNNEI. CDR3 length equals 11 residues. Primers included in the PCR were 60 Vbeta and 13 Jbeta primers. Profiled with immunoSEQ multiplex PCR; TCRdb holds only in-frame clones, not every one. The sample consists of roughly 190,000 clones, approximately 80% of them appearing once. The TCR comes from a woman aged 45-65 years in good health and CMV-seropositive. The sequencing input was PBMCs. This rearrangement joins TRBV2 to TRBJ2-5; maybe TRBD1 (6 bases). DNA for the CDR3: TGTGCCAGGGGGGCGCCCCGAGAGCAGTACTTC. Its protein is CARGAPREQYF.